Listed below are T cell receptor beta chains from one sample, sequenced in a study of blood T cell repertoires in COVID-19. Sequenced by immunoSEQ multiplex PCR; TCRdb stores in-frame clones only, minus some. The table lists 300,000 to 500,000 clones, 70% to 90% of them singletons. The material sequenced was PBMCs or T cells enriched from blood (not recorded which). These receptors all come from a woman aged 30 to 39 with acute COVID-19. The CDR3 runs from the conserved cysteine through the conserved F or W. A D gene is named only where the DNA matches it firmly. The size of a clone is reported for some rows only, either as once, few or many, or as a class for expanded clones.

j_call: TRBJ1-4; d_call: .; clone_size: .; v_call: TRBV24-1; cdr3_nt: TGTGCCACCAGTGCCCAAAGGGGTGAAAAACTGTTTTTT; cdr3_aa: CATSAQRGEKLFF
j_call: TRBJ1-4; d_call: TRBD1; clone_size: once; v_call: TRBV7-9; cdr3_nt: TGTGCCAGCAGCTCCCTCCGCCCGGACAGGGGGCCTGAAAAACTGTTTTTT; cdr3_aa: CASSSLRPDRGPEKLFF
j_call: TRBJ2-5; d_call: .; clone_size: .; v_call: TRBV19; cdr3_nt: TGTGCCAGTAGTCGGTCCGGGATTCTGGGAGAGACCCAGTACTTC; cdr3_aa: CASSRSGILGETQYF
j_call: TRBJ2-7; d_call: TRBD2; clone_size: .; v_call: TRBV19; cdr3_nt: TGTGCCAGTAGCAGAAAGGCTAGCGGGGGGACCTACGAGCAGTACTTC; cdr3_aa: CASSRKASGGTYEQYF
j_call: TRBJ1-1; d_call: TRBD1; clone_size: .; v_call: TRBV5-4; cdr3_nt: TGTGCCATCAGATACAGGGGAGACACTGAAGCTTTCTTT; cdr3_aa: CAIRYRGDTEAFF
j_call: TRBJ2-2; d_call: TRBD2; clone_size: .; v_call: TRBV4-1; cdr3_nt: TGCGCCAGCAGCTTTAACGCGGGACTACACACCGGGGAGCTGTTTTTT; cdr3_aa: CASSFNAGLHTGELFF
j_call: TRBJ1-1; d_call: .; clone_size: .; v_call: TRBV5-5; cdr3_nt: TGTGCCAGCAGCTTCCGCGGAAACACTGAAGCTTTCTTT; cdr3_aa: CASSFRGNTEAFF
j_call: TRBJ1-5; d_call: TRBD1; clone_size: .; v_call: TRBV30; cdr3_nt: TGTGCCTGGAGTTATCAGGGGGTTCGCAATCAGCCCCAGCATTTT; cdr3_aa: CAWSYQGVRNQPQHF
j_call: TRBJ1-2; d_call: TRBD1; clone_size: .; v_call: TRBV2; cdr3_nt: TGTGCCAGCAGTGCAGACGCGACAGGGGAGGGGAACTATGGCTACACCTTC; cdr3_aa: CASSADATGEGNYGYTF
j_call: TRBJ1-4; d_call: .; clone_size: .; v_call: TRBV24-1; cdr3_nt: TGTGCCACCAGTGACCCACAAGAAAAACTGTTTTTT; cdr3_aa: CATSDPQEKLFF
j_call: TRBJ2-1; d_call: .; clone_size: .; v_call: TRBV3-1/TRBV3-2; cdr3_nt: TGTGCCAGCAGGGAGGTCGGCAGTGAGCAGTTCTTC; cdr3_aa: CASREVGSEQFF
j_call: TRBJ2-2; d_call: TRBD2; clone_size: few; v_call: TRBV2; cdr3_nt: TGTGCCAGCAGCAGTAGCGGGGGGAACACCGGGGAGCTGTTTTTT; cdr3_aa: CASSSSGGNTGELFF
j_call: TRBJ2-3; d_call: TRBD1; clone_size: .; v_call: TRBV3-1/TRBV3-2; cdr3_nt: TGTGCCAGCAGTTTACAGGGGATTCGGAGCACAGATACGCAGTATTTT; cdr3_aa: CASSLQGIRSTDTQYF
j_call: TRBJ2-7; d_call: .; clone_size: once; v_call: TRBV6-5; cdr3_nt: TGTGCCAGCAGTTACTTCGGACAGTCCTACGAGCAGTACTTC; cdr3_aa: CASSYFGQSYEQYF
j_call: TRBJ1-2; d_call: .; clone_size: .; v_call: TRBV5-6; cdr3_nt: TGTGCCAGCAGCCTGCCCGGGGAAGCTAACTATGGCTACACCTTC; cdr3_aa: CASSLPGEANYGYTF
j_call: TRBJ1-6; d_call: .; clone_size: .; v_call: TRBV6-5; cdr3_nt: TGTGCCAGCAGCCCCTGGGAGGTCAGATCACCCCTCCACTTT; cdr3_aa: CASSPWEVRSPLHF
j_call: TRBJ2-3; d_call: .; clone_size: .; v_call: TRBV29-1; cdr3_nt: TGCAGCGTGGTCAGGGCAGATACGCAGTATTTT; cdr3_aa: CSVVRADTQYF
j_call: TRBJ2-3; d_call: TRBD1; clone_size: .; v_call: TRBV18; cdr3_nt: TGTGCCAGCTCACCACAGACAGGGTTGGGCACAGATACGCAGTATTTT; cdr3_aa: CASSPQTGLGTDTQYF
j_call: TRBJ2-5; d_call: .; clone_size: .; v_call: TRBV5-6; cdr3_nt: TGTGCCAGCAGCTTTCGAGGAACGCTAAGGGGGACCCAGTACTTC; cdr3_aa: CASSFRGTLRGTQYF
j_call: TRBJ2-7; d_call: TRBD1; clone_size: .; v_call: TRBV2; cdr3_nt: TGTGCCAGCAGAGTAGGGGGCAGTCCCAGACTACTCGAGCAGTACTTC; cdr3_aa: CASRVGGSPRLLEQYF
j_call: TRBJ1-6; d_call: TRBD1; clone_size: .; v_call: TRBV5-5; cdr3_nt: TGTGCCAGCAGCTCCCGGGACAGCTATAATTCACCCCTCCACTTT; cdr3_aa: CASSSRDSYNSPLHF
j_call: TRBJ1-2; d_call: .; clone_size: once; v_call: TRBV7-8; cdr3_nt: TGTGCCAGCAGCTCGATAACACAGGGCTCCTATGGCTACACCTTC; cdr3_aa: CASSSITQGSYGYTF
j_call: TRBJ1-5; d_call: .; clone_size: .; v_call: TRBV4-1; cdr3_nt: TGCGCCAGCAGCCAAGATCCAGGGGTTGGACAGCCCCAGCATTTT; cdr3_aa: CASSQDPGVGQPQHF
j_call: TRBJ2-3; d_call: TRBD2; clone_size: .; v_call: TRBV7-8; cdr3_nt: TGTGCCAGCAGCCGAAGTAGCGGGGGGTCCACAGATACGCAGTATTTT; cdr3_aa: CASSRSSGGSTDTQYF